What follows describes a single TCR beta chain. The antigen is unknown. These data belong to a study of beta chain features in type 1 diabetes. As every portion of the isolated RNA was reverse transcribed, the sequencing read expressed TCRB transcripts. Here immunoSEQ multiplex PCR was the method, and the copy in TCRdb shows in-frame clones only, minus some. The table includes 20,000 to 30,000 clones, roughly 66% detected once. The CDR3 totals 14 residues. Germline V gene sequence: CDR1 MNHEY, CDR2 SMNVEV (reference sequence). Trimming removed 5 bases from V and 4 bases from J, with 14 bases in between. Broader study findings: People with Type 1 diabetes carried modestly yet significantly shorter TCRB CDR3s in all four CD4+ subsets.

The receptor was isolated from a man aged 18 to 35 with type 1 diabetes. The chain carries TRBV27 and TRBJ1-2, with D unresolved. The sequenced sample consisted of Tregs from blood. The CDR3 loop is CASSPRRTTYGYTF. The CDR3 DNA reads TGTGCCAGCAGTCCCCGACGGACTACCTATGGCTACACCTTC.